This entry describes one T cell receptor beta chain. Its antigen remains unknown. This entry comes from a study of CD8+CD57+ T cells in acquired aplastic anemia. Overall study context: Yields of DNA that came from sorted CD4+ and CD8+ cells averaged roughly 3 ug.

General study findings and limits: Overlap between patients and controls comprised about 30 CD8+ CDR3 sequences.

Template material for TCR beta VDJ and CDR3 profiling consisted of genomic DNA. TCRdb recomputed calls from the reads with MiXCR, one row per CDR3 protein. The sample consists of 35,000 to 45,000 distinct CDR3 sequences, approximately 71% of them appearing once. The TCR was taken from a human donor in good health, serving as a control. Material: sorted CD4+, CD8+, or CD8+CD57+ T cells (not recorded which) from PBMCs.

CDR3 nucleotide sequence: TGCAGCACCCAGGACAGGCGGGGCACAGATACGCAGTATTTT. Its translation is CSTQDRRGTDTQYF. The genes are TRBV29-1 and TRBJ2-3; 7 bases agree with TRBD1. J gave up 1 base and V 8 bases, and 9 bases lay outside the gene matches. CDR3 length: 14 residues. Germline V gene data show CDR1 as SQVTM and CDR2 as ANQGSEA.